These 30 T cell receptor beta chains were sequenced from one sample in a study of blood T cells in healthy people across ages. For the second PCR, which ran for roughly 7 to 11 cycles, a sample-barcoded 5' primer and a J-beta primer mix were used. MiXCR, run by TCRdb on the 5' RACE reads, gives a single entry per CDR3 protein. The repertoire holds around 900,000 distinct CDR3 sequences, about 28% seen once, with approximately 15% in the top ten. The sample was blood. These receptors were obtained from a woman of 80 years or more in good health.

This rearrangement joins TRBV6-6 to TRBJ1-2; D remains ambiguous. This CDR3 has 14 residues. V lost 2 bases and J 4 bases, leaving 11 bases between the germline ends. From germline, CDR1 is MNHNY and CDR2 SVGAGI (reference sequence). The CDR3 DNA follows: TGTGCCAGCAGTTACAGGGCGGGCAGCTATGGCTACACCTTC. Protein sequence: CASSYRAGSYGYTF.

Ten or more counts support this clonotype. V and J are TRBV5-1 and TRBJ2-5; D is possibly TRBD2 (5 bases). Trimming took off 4 bases at V and 5 bases at J, with 15 bases between the two ends. CDR3 length equals 14 residues. In germline, CDR1 is SGHRS, CDR2 YFSETQ. The DNA of the CDR3 is TGCGCCAGCAGCCCCCGGACGGGGTCGGAGACCCAGTACTTC. Translation gives CASSPRTGSETQYF.

This clonotype was seen many times. The chain couples TRBV7-9 to TRBJ2-3, with TRBD1 identical over 9 bases. The V segment lost 7 bases and the J segment 5 bases; nucleotides outside the gene matches: 10. Germline V gene lookup returns CDR1 SEHNR and CDR2 FQNEAQ (reference sequence). There are 15 residues in the CDR3. In nucleotides, the CDR3 is TGTGCCAGCAACGACCGGGGACAGGGTTTAGATACGCAGTATTTT. Its protein is CASNDRGQGLDTQYF. Filled out from reference TRBV7-9 and TRBJ2-3, the complete variable domain reads DTGVSQNPRHKITKRGQNVTFRCDPISEHNRLYWYRQTLGQGPEFLTYFQNEAQLEKSRLLSDRFSAERPKGSFSTLEIQRTEQGDSAMYLCASNDRGQGLDTQYFGPGTRLTVL.

This clonotype has more than one count but fewer than ten. The chain has TRBV10-3 and TRBJ1-1, with 7 bases fitting TRBD1. The germline gives CDR1 ENHRY, CDR2 SYGVKD. The CDR3 length is 16 residues. V trimming: 10 bases; J trimming: 0 bases; junction bases outside the gene matches: 14. The CDR3 sequence: CATREWTGQVNTEAFF. CDR3 nucleotide sequence: TGTGCCACCAGGGAATGGACAGGTCAGGTGAACACTGAAGCTTTCTTT.

The V gene is TRBV20-1, the J gene TRBJ1-1; D unclear. CDR3 length equals 15 residues. With 0 bases removed from V and 0 bases from J, the gap between germline ends came to 11 bases. The germline CDR1 and CDR2 sequences are DFQATT and SNEGSKA (reference sequence). CDR3 coding DNA: TGCAGTGCTAGAGATCAAGTCAGGATGAACACTGAAGCTTTCTTT. Protein sequence: CSARDQVRMNTEAFF.

Many counts were recorded for this clonotype. The rearrangement links TRBV11-1 to TRBJ2-3; no clear D gene. Per germline, CDR1 SGHAT and CDR2 FQDESV (reference sequence). Between the trimmed V and J ends, which lost 3 bases and 3 bases, there was a span of 10 bases. The CDR3 extends over 14 amino acids. This chain's CDR3 is CASSFLTRTDTQYF. CDR3 nucleotide sequence: TGTGCCAGCAGCTTCCTCACTCGGACAGATACGCAGTATTTT.

The chain has TRBV6-2 or TRBV6-3 and TRBJ2-3; 12 bases match TRBD2. Germline CDR1 and CDR2: MNHEY and SVGEGT. Trimming removed 4 bases from V and 0 bases from J; junction bases left unmatched: 5. The length of the CDR3 is 17 residues. The CDR3 DNA reads TGTGCCAGCAGTTTACTAGCGGGGGGCTCAAGCACAGATACGCAGTATTTT. It encodes CASSLLAGGSSTDTQYF.

This clonotype was detected only once. This may come from a read error, since a much larger clone is one base off. The chain is built from TRBV6-5 and TRBJ1-5; 8 positions agree with TRBD1. Germline trimming cut 2 bases from V and 4 bases from J; bases unmatched to any gene: 1. CDR1 and CDR2 from the germline V gene are MNHEY and SVGAGI. CDR3 length: 14 amino acids. The CDR3 DNA is TGTGCCAGCAGTTACGGGACAGGTAATCAGCCCCAGCATTTT. It codes for CASSYGTGNQPQHF.

This clonotype has ten or more counts. This rearrangement joins TRBV12-3 or TRBV12-4 to TRBJ1-2; D unclear. The CDR3 has 15 amino acids. Trimming left V 6 bases short and J 1 base short, with 15 bases between. CDR3 sequence reads: CASSPPPGFNYGYTF. The DNA for the CDR3 is TGTGCCAGCAGCCCTCCCCCGGGTTTTAACTATGGCTACACCTTC.

This clonotype came up many times. An end of the junction does not agree with germline; a read error may underlie this. The V call is TRBV5-1, the J call TRBJ1-5, with D perhaps matching TRBD1 (5 bases). Per the germline V gene, CDR1 is SGHRS and CDR2 is YFSETQ. This CDR3 spans 13 amino acids. The CDR3 sequence: CASSLGQDQPQHF. CDR3 bases: TGTGCCAGCAGCTTGGGGCAGGATCAGCCCCAGCATTTT.

The chain is built from TRBV9 and TRBJ1-1; D ambiguous. The CDR3 length is 13 residues. Germline V gene sequence: CDR1 SGDLS, CDR2 YYNGEE. V was trimmed by 0 bases and J by 3 bases, leaving 6 bases between them. This CDR3 reads CASSVDTHTEAFF. The CDR3 DNA is TGTGCCAGCAGCGTAGACACGCACACTGAAGCTTTCTTT.

This clonotype was counted many times. The chain is built from TRBV6-5 and TRBJ1-5, with D unresolved. This CDR3 has 14 amino acids. V lost 5 bases to trimming and J lost 4 bases, with 12 bases between them. The germline V gene encodes CDR1 MNHEY and CDR2 SVGAGI. The CDR3 nucleotides are TGTGCCAGCAGTGACCCCGGTGGGAATCAGCCCCAGCATTTT. Protein: CASSDPGGNQPQHF.

This clonotype was seen many times. The genes are TRBV20-1 and TRBJ1-2; D unresolved. There are 12 residues in the CDR3. Germline V CDR1 and CDR2: DFQATT, SNEGSKA (reference sequence). V was shortened by 6 bases and J by 2 bases, with 10 bases between the two germline ends. DNA for the CDR3: TGCAGTGCCTCGACACAAAACTATGGCTACACCTTC. It is translated as CSASTQNYGYTF.

Many counts were recorded for this clonotype. This chain links TRBV7-2 with TRBJ2-7; D might be TRBD1 (5 bases). This CDR3 comprises 13 residues. Germline V gene sequence: CDR1 SGHTA, CDR2 FQGNSA. The V and J ends lost 1 base and 4 bases respectively, with 8 bases between them. CDR3 loop: CASSLEGVYEQYF. DNA of the CDR3: TGTGCCAGCAGCTTAGAAGGGGTATACGAGCAGTACTTC.

In its sample, this clonotype was seen a few times. The CDR3 DNA follows: TGTGCCAGCAGCTCTAATGGCGGGGGGCTGAGCACAGATACGCAGTATTTT. Residues: CASSSNGGGLSTDTQYF. V usage is TRBV7-2 and J usage is TRBJ2-3, with TRBD2 matching 8 bases. The V and J ends lost 4 bases and 0 bases, in that order; junction bases with no gene match: 9. Germline CDR1 SGHTA, CDR2 FQGNSA. This CDR3 is built from 17 residues.

This clonotype occurred many times. CDR3 region: CASSLDPAGGRNEQFF. Written as DNA, the CDR3 is TGTGCCAGCAGCTTAGATCCCGCGGGGGGCCGCAATGAGCAGTTCTTC. The chain recombines TRBV11-2 with TRBJ2-1, with 8 nucleotides matching TRBD2. The CDR3 sequence is 16 residues long. Germline V CDR1 and CDR2: SGHAT, FQNNGV. V lost 0 bases, J lost 6 bases, and 7 bases stayed unmatched.

This chain joins TRBV5-8 and TRBJ2-7, with D maybe TRBD1 (6 bases). Per germline, CDR1 SGHTS and CDR2 YDEGEE. This CDR3 has 14 residues. V lost 2 bases and J 3 bases, leaving 12 bases between the germline ends. CDR3: CASSFGGGGYEQYF. CDR3 DNA: TGTGCCAGCAGCTTCGGTGGGGGCGGCTACGAGCAGTACTTC.

CDR3 DNA sequence: TGTGCCAGCTCACCCAACTCGGGACAGGTTCCTATGCCGGTC. Its protein product is CASSPNSGQVPMPV. This rearrangement joins TRBV18 to TRBJ2-7, with 8 bases lining up with TRBD1. Germline lookup yields CDR1 KGHSH and CDR2 LQKENI. The CDR3 extends over 14 amino acids.

V and J are TRBV7-3 and TRBJ2-7, with D possibly TRBD2 on 6 matching bases. Trimming took 2 bases from V and 7 from J, leaving 18 bases between them. Germline V lookup: CDR1 SGHTA, CDR2 FQGTGA. The CDR3 runs 15 residues. The DNA for the CDR3 is TGTGCCAGCAGCTTATCCGGCGGGATCAACGGGGAGCAGTACTTC. This sequence encodes CASSLSGGINGEQYF.

For this clonotype: No conserved phenylalanine or tryptophan is present at the end of the CDR3, so a read error is the likely explanation. This chain links TRBV12-3 or TRBV12-4 with TRBJ2-3; the match to TRBD1 covers 7 bases. The J segment lost 2 bases and the V segment lost 5 bases, leaving 7 bases of the junction unmatched. This CDR3 is built from 15 residues. This chain's CDR3 is CASSTRTGDTDTQYS. The CDR3 coding sequence is TGTGCCAGCAGTACCCGAACAGGGGACACAGATACGCAGTATTCT.

The rearrangement uses TRBV5-6 and TRBJ1-2; tentative D call: TRBD1 (5 bases). The V end lost 3 bases, the J end lost 6 bases, and 18 bases lay between the germline ends. The CDR3 is made up of 15 amino acids. Per germline, CDR1 SGHDT and CDR2 YYEEEE. CDR3 in amino acids: CASSSRGVRLHGYTF. DNA of the CDR3: TGTGCCAGCAGCTCCCGGGGGGTGCGACTCCATGGCTACACCTTC.

Points on this clonotype: A clone one base away is much larger, so this may be a read error. The chain carries TRBV20-1 and TRBJ2-1, with 9 positions matching TRBD2. Germline CDR1 DFQATT, CDR2 SNEGSKA (reference sequence). There are 15 residues in the CDR3. V gave up 0 bases and J gave up 7 bases; unmatched junction bases: 7. CDR3 bases: TGCAGTGCTAGAGATTGGCTAGCGGGGAGTAATGAGCAGTTCTTC. It yields the protein CSARDWLAGSNEQFF.

This clonotype occurred many times. This chain connects TRBV7-2 to TRBJ1-2; 8 bases are shared with TRBD1. The CDR3 has 15 amino acids. The germline CDR1 and CDR2 sequences are SGHTA and FQGNSA. Losses at the gene ends were 1 base for V and 8 bases for J; bases not matched to a gene: 9. CDR3 DNA sequence: TGTGCCAGCAGCTTAGATCAGGGGGCGAGTGTCGGCTACACCTTC. Translated, it gives CASSLDQGASVGYTF.

V is TRBV7-9 and J is TRBJ1-2; no definite D call. V was trimmed by 2 bases and J by 4 bases, leaving 8 bases between them. The CDR3 spans 13 residues. Germline V gives CDR1 SEHNR, CDR2 FQNEAQ (reference sequence). CDR3 sequence: CASSLKSGYGYTF. CDR3 sequence (DNA): TGTGCCAGCAGCTTAAAGTCCGGCTATGGCTACACCTTC. Full variable domain (outside the CDR3, taken from reference TRBV7-9 and TRBJ1-2): DTGVSQNPRHKITKRGQNVTFRCDPISEHNRLYWYRQTLGQGPEFLTYFQNEAQLEKSRLLSDRFSAERPKGSFSTLEIQRTEQGDSAMYLCASSLKSGYGYTFGSGTRLTVV.

This clonotype has ten or more counts. V gene TRBV20-1 combines with J gene TRBJ2-6; the match to TRBD1 covers 7 bases. Germline V gene sequence: CDR1 DFQATT, CDR2 SNEGSKA (reference sequence). The CDR3 is 18 amino acids. Losses at the gene ends were 0 bases for V and 0 bases for J; bases not matched to a gene: 8. CDR3 protein: CSARDKGQFSSGANVLTF. The CDR3 nucleotides read TGCAGTGCTAGAGATAAGGGACAGTTTAGCTCTGGGGCCAACGTCCTGACTTTC.

This clonotype was counted many times. The rearrangement links TRBV18 to TRBJ2-5; 7 bases are a match to TRBD2. The CDR3 consists of 13 residues. Germline V lookup: CDR1 KGHSH, CDR2 LQKENI. J gave up 11 bases and V 6 bases, and 12 bases lay outside the gene matches. CDR3 sequence (DNA): TGTGCCAGCTCGGAGGGAAAGGGGCGGGAGCAGTACTTC. Protein sequence: CASSEGKGREQYF.

The genes are TRBV5-1 and TRBJ2-1; a possible D gene is TRBD2 (5 bases). Germline CDR1 and CDR2: SGHRS and YFSETQ. V shed 1 base and J shed 0 bases, with 11 bases lying between them. The CDR3 totals 16 residues. CDR3 sequence (DNA): TGCGCCAGCAGCTTGAACAGCGGCTACTCCTACAATGAGCAGTTCTTC. This translates into CASSLNSGYSYNEQFF.

V and J are TRBV15 and TRBJ1-4; no firm D call. V lost 2 bases, J lost 2 bases, and 12 bases lay in between. The germline V gene encodes CDR1 LNHNV and CDR2 YYDKDF (reference sequence). The CDR3 runs to 16 residues. This chain's CDR3 is CATSRPEGMTNEKLFF. The CDR3 region has the DNA TGTGCCACCAGCAGACCTGAGGGAATGACTAATGAAAAACTGTTTTTT.

The V and J genes are TRBV10-1 and TRBJ2-1; 9 bases align to TRBD2. From germline, CDR1 is WNHNN and CDR2 SYGVQD (reference sequence). The V segment lost 1 base and the J segment 8 bases; nucleotides outside the gene matches: 6. CDR3 length: 15 residues. CDR3 protein: CASSEFGGGVHEQFF. The CDR3 DNA reads TGCGCCAGCAGTGAGTTCGGCGGGGGGGTCCATGAGCAGTTCTTC.

This clonotype was detected only a few times. A much bigger clone sits one base away, suggesting this may be a read error. The V call is TRBV20-1, the J call TRBJ2-1, with D perhaps matching TRBD1 or TRBD2 (5 bases each). Germline CDR1 and CDR2: DFQATT and SNEGSKA (reference sequence). The length of the CDR3 is 11 residues. CDR3 protein: CSGTYQETQFF. DNA of the CDR3: TGCAGCGGGACGTATCAAGAGACCCAGTTCTTC.